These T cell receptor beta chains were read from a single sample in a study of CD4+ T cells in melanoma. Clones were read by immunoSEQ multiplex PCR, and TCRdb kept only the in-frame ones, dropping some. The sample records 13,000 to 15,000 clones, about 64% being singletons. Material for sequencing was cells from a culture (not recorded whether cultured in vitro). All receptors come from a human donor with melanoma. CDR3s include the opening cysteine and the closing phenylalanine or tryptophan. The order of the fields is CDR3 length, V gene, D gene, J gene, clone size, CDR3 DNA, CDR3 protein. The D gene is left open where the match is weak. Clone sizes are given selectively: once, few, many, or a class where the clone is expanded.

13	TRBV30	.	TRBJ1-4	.	TGTGCCTGGAGTGTACAGATAAATGAAAAACTGTTTTTT	CAWSVQINEKLFF
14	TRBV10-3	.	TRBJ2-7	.	TGTGCCAGCAGTGAAGCGCACAGGTTCCGCGAGCAGTACTTC	CASSEAHRFREQYF
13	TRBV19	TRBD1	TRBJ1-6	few	TGTGCCAGTAGTGAAACAGGGGAATCACCCCTCCACTTT	CASSETGESPLHF
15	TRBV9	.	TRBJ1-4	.	TGTGCCAGCAGCCTCCGGGACAACTCGAATGAAAAACTGTTTTTT	CASSLRDNSNEKLFF
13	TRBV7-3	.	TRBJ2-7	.	TGTGCCAGCAGCGCCGGGACCTTATACGAGCAGTACTTC	CASSAGTLYEQYF
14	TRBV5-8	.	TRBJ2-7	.	TGTGCCAGCAGCTTGACGGGACTGTTCTACGAGCAGTACTTC	CASSLTGLFYEQYF
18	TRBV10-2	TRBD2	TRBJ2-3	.	TGCGCCAGCAGCCGTAGAGCGGGGACGGCGGTCGGCACAGATACGCAGTATTTT	CASSRRAGTAVGTDTQYF
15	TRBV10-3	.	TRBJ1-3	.	TGTGCCATCAGTGAGCCGCAGGTAGCTGGAAACACCATATATTTT	CAISEPQVAGNTIYF
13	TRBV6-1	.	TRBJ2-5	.	TGTGCCAGTACAGCCCGTGGGCAAGAGACCCAGTACTTC	CASTARGQETQYF
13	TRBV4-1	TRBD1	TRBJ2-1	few	TGCGCCAGCGGACAGGACAGGGTCAATGAGCAGTTCTTC	CASGQDRVNEQFF
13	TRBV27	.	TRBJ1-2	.	TGTGCCAGCAGCCGGACGGTTAACTATGGCTACACCTTC	CASSRTVNYGYTF
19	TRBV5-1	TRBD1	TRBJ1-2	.	TGCGCCAGCAGCTTTCGAATCCGGGACAGGGCAATTTCGGACTATGGCTACACCTTC	CASSFRIRDRAISDYGYTF
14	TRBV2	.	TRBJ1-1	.	TGTGCCAGCAGTAGACAGACAATGAACACTGAAGCTTTCTTT	CASSRQTMNTEAFF
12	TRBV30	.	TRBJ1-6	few	TGTGCCTGGAGTTCCCAAGATTCACCCCTCCACTTT	CAWSSQDSPLHF
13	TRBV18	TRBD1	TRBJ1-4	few	TGTGCCAGCTCAGGACAGGTTAATGAAAAACTGTTTTTT	CASSGQVNEKLFF
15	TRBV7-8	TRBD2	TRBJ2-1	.	TGTGCCAGCGGGGGTTTAGCGGGGGGGCCTCGTGAGCAGTTCTTC	CASGGLAGGPREQFF
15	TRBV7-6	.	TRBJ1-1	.	TGTGCCAGCAGCCGTTTCTCGTCCGGGAACACTGAAGCTTTCTTT	CASSRFSSGNTEAFF
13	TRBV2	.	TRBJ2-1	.	TGTGCCAGCAGTGAACGCCGGTACAATGAACAGTTCTTC	CASSERRYNEQFF
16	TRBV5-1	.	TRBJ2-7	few	TGCGCCAGCAGCTTGGTTCCGGGTCCGAACTTCTACGAGCAGTACTTC	CASSLVPGPNFYEQYF
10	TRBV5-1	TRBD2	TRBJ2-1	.	TGTGCCAGCAGAGGACTAGCGGGGATCTTC	CASRGLAGIF
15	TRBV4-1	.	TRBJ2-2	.	TGCGCCAGCAGCCAGGACGGTCGATACACCGGGGAGCTGTTTTTT	CASSQDGRYTGELFF
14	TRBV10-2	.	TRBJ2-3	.	TGCGCCAGCAATTTGGACTGGAGCACAGATACGCAGTATTTT	CASNLDWSTDTQYF
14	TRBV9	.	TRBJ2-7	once	TGTGCCAGCAGCGTAGGGGGGAACTCCTACGAGCAGTACTTC	CASSVGGNSYEQYF
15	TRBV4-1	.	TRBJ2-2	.	TGCGCCAGCAGCCTTAGGGCGGCGAACACCGGGGAGCTGTTTTTT	CASSLRAANTGELFF
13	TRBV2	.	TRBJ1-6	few	TGTGCCGCCAAGGGCGGGGGGAATTCACCCCTCCACTTT	CAAKGGGNSPLHF
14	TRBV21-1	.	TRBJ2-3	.	TGTGCCAGCAGCACCAACAGGGTAGCAGATACGCAGTATTTT	CASSTNRVADTQYF
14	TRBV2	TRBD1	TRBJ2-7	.	TGTGCCAGTGACGGGACAGGGGGATCCTACGAGCAGTACTTC	CASDGTGGSYEQYF
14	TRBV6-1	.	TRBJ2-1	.	TGTGCCAGCAGTGAGGGACCGTTCTACAATGAGCAGTTCTTC	CASSEGPFYNEQFF
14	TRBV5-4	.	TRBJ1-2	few	TGTGCCAGCAGCTTGGGGCAGGGGCAGGGGGGCTACACCTTC	CASSLGQGQGGYTF
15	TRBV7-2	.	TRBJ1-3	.	TGTGCCAGCAGCCAAAGAGGGACCACATGGGGTACCATATATTTT	CASSQRGTTWGTIYF
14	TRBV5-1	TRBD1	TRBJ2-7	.	TGCGCCAGCAGCTTGGGGGACAGGGCGGGCGAGCAGTACTTC	CASSLGDRAGEQYF
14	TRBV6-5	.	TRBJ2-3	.	TGTGCCGCCCGGGGGCAGCTAGGCACAGATACGCAGTATTTT	CAARGQLGTDTQYF
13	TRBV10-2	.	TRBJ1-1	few	TGCGCCAGCAGTGAAAACGGGGGCACTGAAGCTTTCTTT	CASSENGGTEAFF
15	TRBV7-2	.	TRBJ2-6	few	TGTGCCAGCAGCAATGAGGGGTCTGGGGCCAACGTCCTGACTTTC	CASSNEGSGANVLTF
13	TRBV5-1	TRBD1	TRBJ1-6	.	TGCGCCAGCAGGACAGGGAGTGGTTCACCCCTCCACTTT	CASRTGSGSPLHF
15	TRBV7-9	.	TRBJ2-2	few	TGTGCCAGCAGCGTCGGTGCTCAGAACACCGGGGAGCTGTTTTTT	CASSVGAQNTGELFF
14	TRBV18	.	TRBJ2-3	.	TGTGCCAGCTCACCAAACTCAGGGACAGATACGCAGTATTTT	CASSPNSGTDTQYF
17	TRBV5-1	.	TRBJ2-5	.	TGCGCCAGCAGCTCGGCCCCCGGAGGGGCGGGGCAGGAGACCCAGTACTTC	CASSSAPGGAGQETQYF
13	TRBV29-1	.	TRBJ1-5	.	TGCAGCGTCGGGGACACCACCAATCAGCCCCAGCATTTT	CSVGDTTNQPQHF
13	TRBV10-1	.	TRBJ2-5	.	TGCGCCAGCAGTGGCTGGACAACGGGAGAGCAGTACTTC	CASSGWTTGEQYF
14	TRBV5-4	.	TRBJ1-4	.	TGTGCCAGCAGCTCCGCAGCGGCTAATGAAAAACTGTTTTTT	CASSSAAANEKLFF
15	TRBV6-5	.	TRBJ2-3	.	TGTGCCAGCAGTTACTCCCCCCGGGGCACAGATACGCAGTATTTT	CASSYSPRGTDTQYF
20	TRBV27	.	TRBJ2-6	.	TGTGCCAGCAGTTTATTTTGGCAGGGTACACCCCTTGGGGGGGCCAACGTCCTGACTTTC	CASSLFWQGTPLGGANVLTF
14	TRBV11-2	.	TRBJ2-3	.	TGTGCCAGCAGCTTAGATCCAGGTTCGGATACGCAGTATTTT	CASSLDPGSDTQYF
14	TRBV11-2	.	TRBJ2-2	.	TGTGCCAGCAGCTTGTCGCAGGGGTACGGGGAGCTGTTTTTT	CASSLSQGYGELFF
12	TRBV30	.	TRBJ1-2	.	TGTGCCTGGAGTGACGGAAACTATGGCTACACCTTC	CAWSDGNYGYTF
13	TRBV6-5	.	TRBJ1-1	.	TGTGCCAGCAGATTGGGACACATCACTGAAGCTTTCTTT	CASRLGHITEAFF
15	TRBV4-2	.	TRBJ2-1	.	TGTGCCAGCAGCCAAGTGGGGGGCTCCTACAATGAGCAGTTCTTC	CASSQVGGSYNEQFF
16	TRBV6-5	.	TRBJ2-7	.	TGTGCCAGCAGTTCGGACCGAATTGACAGGACCTACGAGCAGTACTTC	CASSSDRIDRTYEQYF
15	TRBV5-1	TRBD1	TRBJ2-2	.	TGCGCCAGCAGCTTGGGGGACAGGGCATCGGGGGAGCTGTTTTTT	CASSLGDRASGELFF
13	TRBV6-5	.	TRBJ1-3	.	TGTGCCAGCAGTGGGTATCTACGAAACACCATATATTTT	CASSGYLRNTIYF
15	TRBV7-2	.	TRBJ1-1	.	TGTGCCAGCAGAGGGGGGGCGCTTGGGGGAACTGAAGCTTTCTTT	CASRGGALGGTEAFF